The 13 T cell receptor beta chains given below trace back to one sample, sequenced in a study of human T cells and chemical hapten exposure. Time point of the sample: patch test 2, 6 weeks after DPC sensitization. Treatment described: therapeutic diphenylcyclopropenone sensitization with weekly scalp DPC. Using its own MiXCR run on the RACE reads, TCRdb lists one record per CDR3 protein. The data show roughly 50,000 distinct CDR3 sequences, 9.9% seen once. Material: whole blood, obtained in connection with sensitization to the hapten diphenylcyclopropenone (DPC). These receptors were collected from a woman in her forties or fifties with alopecia areata. Some clones in this sample may be carry-over from other donors' samples.

This clonotype was detected only a few times. This CDR3 reads CASSLTQGGNQPQHF. CDR3 DNA: TGTGCCAGCAGTTTAACCCAGGGAGGCAATCAGCCCCAGCATTTT. The rearrangement uses TRBV12-3 or TRBV12-4 and TRBJ1-5, with D maybe TRBD1 (5 bases). This CDR3 comprises 15 residues. V was cut by 2 bases and J by 2 bases, with 10 bases left in between.

The V call is TRBV6-5, the J call TRBJ2-2; a weak D match, TRBD2 (5 bases). Germline lookup yields CDR1 MNHEY and CDR2 SVGAGI. The CDR3 totals 15 residues. The V gene lost 6 bases and the J gene lost 5 bases, with 16 bases spanning the gap. CDR3 sequence reads: CASSHGLAATGELFF. In DNA form, the CDR3 reads TGTGCCAGCAGCCACGGACTGGCGGCTACCGGGGAGCTGTTTTTT.

This clonotype came up many times. This chain links TRBV12-3 or TRBV12-4 with TRBJ1-2; 10 bases are a match to TRBD1. This CDR3 comprises 15 residues. V trimming: 4 bases; J trimming: 6 bases; junction bases outside the gene matches: 8. The CDR3 coding sequence is TGTGCCAGCAGTTCGTCGACAGGGGGCGTCGATGGCTACACCTTC. It is translated as CASSSSTGGVDGYTF.

The sample holds a few counts of this clonotype. The V call is TRBV7-2, the J call TRBJ2-7, with 10 bases aligning to TRBD2. The CDR3 runs to 17 residues. V lost 4 bases to trimming and J lost 2 bases; unmatched junction nucleotides: 11. From germline, CDR1 is SGHTA and CDR2 FQGNSA. CDR3 bases: TGTGCCAGCAGCTCCCCCGTAGCGGGGGGTTTTACCTACGAGCAGTACTTC. This gives the protein CASSSPVAGGFTYEQYF.

This sequence joins TRBV28 and TRBJ1-2; D gene uncertain. This CDR3 has 14 amino acids. Trimming cost V 5 bases and J 4 bases, with 14 bases left between them. CDR1 MDHEN and CDR2 SYDVKM come from the germline V gene. CDR3 amino acids: CASSAAGGPYGYTF. CDR3 sequence (DNA): TGTGCCAGCAGTGCCGCAGGAGGTCCCTATGGCTACACCTTC.

This clonotype was seen a handful of times. The chain employs TRBV11-1 and TRBJ2-1, with 9 nucleotides matching TRBD2. The CDR3 sequence is 12 residues long. CDR1 is SGHAT and CDR2 is FQDESV in the germline V gene (reference sequence). V trimming: 5 bases; J trimming: 12 bases; junction bases outside the gene matches: 5. CDR3 in amino acids: CASSPSGRRQFF. The CDR3 nucleotides are TGTGCCAGCAGCCCCAGCGGGAGGAGGCAGTTCTTC.

The J gene is TRBJ2-7, the V gene TRBV6-5; 9 nucleotides line up with TRBD2. Trimming at V came to 6 bases and at J to 3 bases, leaving 6 bases not matched to a gene. The CDR3 consists of 14 residues. CDR1 is MNHEY and CDR2 is SVGAGI in the germline V gene. In DNA form, the CDR3 reads TGTGCCAGCAGCCCCGCTAGCGGGAACTACGAGCAGTACTTC. Protein: CASSPASGNYEQYF.

The chain has TRBV7-6 and TRBJ2-2; possible D gene TRBD2, 5 bases. In germline, CDR1 is SGHVS, CDR2 FNYEAQ. This CDR3 has 15 residues. The V end lost 4 bases, the J end lost 1 base, and 10 bases lay between the germline ends. CDR3: CASSSRALNTGELFF. The CDR3 coding sequence is TGTGCCAGCAGCTCGCGGGCCCTGAACACCGGGGAGCTGTTTTTT.

This clonotype came up many times. The V call is TRBV7-6, the J call TRBJ1-1, with 7 nucleotides matching TRBD1. The ends lost 6 bases at V and 1 base at J; junction bases unmatched: 8. CDR3 length equals 15 residues. Germline V gene sequence: CDR1 SGHVS, CDR2 FNYEAQ. CDR3 amino acids: CASSLTDRWNTEAFF. The DNA of the CDR3 is TGTGCCAGCAGTCTTACGGACAGGTGGAACACTGAAGCTTTCTTT.

The chain combines TRBV20-1 with TRBJ2-1, with 8 nucleotides matching TRBD2. The germline V gene encodes CDR1 DFQATT and CDR2 SNEGSKA (reference sequence). This CDR3 is 15 amino acids long. This CDR3 reads CTLLAGRSSYNEQFF. As DNA, the CDR3 is TGCACTCTCCTAGCGGGCCGTAGCTCCTACAATGAGCAGTTCTTC.

In this sample, this clonotype turned up many times. In DNA, the CDR3 is TGTGCCAGCTCACCGGGACGGGGCCCAGATACGCAGTATTTT. The encoded protein is CASSPGRGPDTQYF. The chain joins TRBV18 to TRBJ2-3; the D call may be TRBD1 or TRBD2 (5 bases each). The CDR3 runs 14 residues. Between the trimmed V and J ends, which lost 3 bases and 4 bases, there was a span of 11 bases. The germline CDR1 and CDR2 sequences are KGHSH and LQKENI.

This clonotype has at least ten counts. CDR3 protein: CASSQDIPFNYGYTF. The CDR3 DNA reads as TGCGCCAGCAGCCAAGACATTCCCTTTAACTATGGCTACACCTTC. The J gene is TRBJ1-2, the V gene TRBV4-3; no clear D. The CDR3 contains 15 residues. Germline V CDR1 and CDR2: LGHNA, YSLEER. The ends were cut back, 0 bases at V and 1 base at J, with 9 bases in the middle.

The table lists this clonotype with many counts. The chain combines TRBV5-4 with TRBJ1-1, with D possibly matching TRBD1 (5 bases). Germline CDR1 SGHNT, CDR2 YYREEE (reference sequence). The germline V and J ends were trimmed by 1 base and 4 bases, with 17 bases remaining between them. The CDR3 runs 16 residues. The CDR3 DNA is TGTGCCAGCAGCTTGTTGAGGGCAGGGTCAGGCACTGAAGCTTTCTTT. As protein: CASSLLRAGSGTEAFF.